The 15 T cell receptor beta chains given below trace back to one sample, sequenced in a study of cytotoxic CD8 clonotypes in ibrutinib-treated CLL. Here immunoSEQ multiplex PCR was the method, and the copy in TCRdb shows in-frame clones only, minus some. The sample consists of about 200,000 clones, around 72% of them appearing once. Here the sequenced sample was PBMCs, taken after 24 months of ibrutinib treatment. The origin of the receptors is a human donor with chronic lymphocytic leukemia.

The genes are TRBV6-5 and TRBJ1-2; 7 positions match TRBD1. V shed 6 bases and J 6 bases; nucleotides not matched to a gene: 7. CDR3 length: 13 residues. Germline values: CDR1 MNHEY, CDR2 SVGAGI. CDR3 DNA: TGTGCCAGCAGACTACAGGGGATGGATGGCTACACCTTC. This sequence encodes CASRLQGMDGYTF.

The chain links TRBV30 to TRBJ1-4; maybe TRBD1 (5 bases). CDR3 length: 14 amino acids. Germline CDR1 is GTSNPN and CDR2 is SVGIG (reference sequence). Trimming stripped 8 bases from V and 7 bases from J, with 20 bases between. The CDR3 DNA follows: TGTGCCGGGGCCGGGACGCGGGGACGTGAAAAACTGTTTTTT. Translated: CAGAGTRGREKLFF.

The DNA for the CDR3 is TGCGCCAGCAGCACCCCTAGCGGGGGAATCTCCTACGAGCAGTACTTC. As protein: CASSTPSGGISYEQYF. This chain links TRBV5-1 with TRBJ2-7; 10 nucleotides align to TRBD2. In germline, CDR1 is SGHRS, CDR2 YFSETQ. Trimming cost V 4 bases and J 0 bases; bases outside gene matches: 7. This CDR3 is 16 amino acids long.

This rearrangement joins TRBV19 to TRBJ2-7; a possible D gene is TRBD2 (6 bases). The V gene lost 7 bases and the J gene lost 2 bases, with 12 bases spanning the gap. The length of the CDR3 is 13 residues. Germline V gene lookup returns CDR1 LNHDA and CDR2 SQIVND (reference sequence). CDR3 sequence (DNA): TGTGCCAGTACCGGGAGATTTACCTACGAGCAGTACTTC. Amino acid sequence: CASTGRFTYEQYF.

This clone was seen a handful of times. This sequence joins TRBV5-4 and TRBJ2-3; 7 positions agree with TRBD2. Germline CDR1 and CDR2: SGHNT and YYREEE (reference sequence). The J segment lost 4 bases and the V segment lost 2 bases, leaving 10 bases of the junction unmatched. The CDR3 spans 16 residues. The CDR3 loop is CASSLGLAGEADTQYF. CDR3 bases: TGTGCCAGCAGCTTAGGTCTCGCGGGAGAGGCAGATACGCAGTATTTT.

This clone appeared a few times. V is TRBV19 and J is TRBJ1-1, with a possible D match to TRBD1 (5 bases). V lost 5 bases, J lost 5 bases, and 18 bases lay in between. Germline CDR1 LNHDA, CDR2 SQIVND (reference sequence). The CDR3 has 15 amino acids. The CDR3: CASSSREARGTEAFF. The CDR3 DNA is TGTGCCAGTAGTTCTCGGGAAGCGAGGGGTACTGAAGCTTTCTTT.

This chain uses TRBV12-5 with TRBJ1-2; D is uncertain. Germline V lookup: CDR1 LGHNT, CDR2 FRNRAP. CDR3 length: 14 amino acids. The germline V and J ends were trimmed by 1 base and 6 bases, with 12 bases remaining between them. CDR3 coding DNA: TGTGCTAGTGGTTTGGATCCGGCGGGAGATGGCTACACCTTC. This encodes CASGLDPAGDGYTF.

The gene calls are TRBV30 and TRBJ2-1, with 7 nucleotides matching TRBD2. The germline gives CDR1 GTSNPN, CDR2 SVGIG (reference sequence). V lost 0 bases to trimming and J lost 4 bases; unmatched junction nucleotides: 15. The CDR3 covers 18 residues. The CDR3 sequence is CAWSVPPGRGTVYNEQFF. As DNA, the CDR3 is TGTGCCTGGAGTGTACCGCCGGGGCGGGGGACGGTTTACAATGAGCAGTTCTTC.

This clone was recorded a few times. V and J are TRBV7-2 and TRBJ1-5; a weak D match, TRBD1 (6 bases). The CDR3 runs to 16 residues. V was trimmed by 1 base and J by 0 bases, leaving 10 bases between them. CDR1 is SGHTA, CDR2 FQGNSA, per germline. DNA of the CDR3: TGTGCCAGCAGCTTAGTGGGGGGCTATAGCAATCAGCCCCAGCATTTT. This sequence encodes CASSLVGGYSNQPQHF.

The gene calls are TRBV2 and TRBJ1-1; the D gene is possibly TRBD1 (6 bases). Per the germline V gene, CDR1 is SNHLY and CDR2 is FYNNEI. V was trimmed by 7 bases and J by 0 bases, leaving 9 bases between them. The length of the CDR3 is 13 residues. The CDR3 region is CASNREMNTEAFF. The CDR3 region has the DNA TGTGCCAGCAACAGGGAGATGAACACTGAAGCTTTCTTT.

There are a few counts of this clone. This rearrangement joins TRBV7-6 to TRBJ2-1; D perhaps matches TRBD2 (5 bases). The germline V and J ends were trimmed by 4 bases and 5 bases, with 9 bases remaining between them. In germline, CDR1 is SGHVS, CDR2 FNYEAQ. The CDR3 has 13 amino acids. For the CDR3, the DNA is TGTGCCAGCAGCTCCGGGAAGAACAATGAGCAGTTCTTC. Amino acids: CASSSGKNNEQFF.

This chain uses TRBV11-2 with TRBJ2-1, with 12 bases lining up with TRBD2. Trimming removed 8 bases from V and 4 bases from J; junction bases left unmatched: 3. CDR1 is SGHAT and CDR2 is FQNNGV in the germline V gene. The CDR3 totals 14 residues. DNA for the CDR3: TGTGCCAGCGGGCTAGCGGGGGGGTACAATGAGCAGTTCTTC. This encodes CASGLAGGYNEQFF.

The chain joins TRBV5-4 to TRBJ1-3; D is undetermined. The V gene's germline CDR1 is SGHNT and CDR2 YYREEE (reference sequence). The CDR3 totals 15 residues. V was trimmed by 7 bases and J by 0 bases, leaving 14 bases between them. In DNA form, the CDR3 reads TGTGCCAGCTCCCCGGGGTGGGGCTCTGGAAACACCATATATTTT. Its translation: CASSPGWGSGNTIYF.

The V gene is TRBV6-5, the J gene TRBJ1-1, with D uncertain. CDR1 and CDR2 (germline): MNHEY, SVGAGI. V was clipped by 5 bases and J by 8 bases, with 12 bases between them. This CDR3 contains 12 residues. The CDR3 bases are TGTGCCAGCAGTCGGACGGTAAACGAAGCTTTCTTT. Translating gives CASSRTVNEAFF.

This chain links TRBV6-5 with TRBJ2-5; 11 positions match TRBD2. CDR1 is MNHEY and CDR2 is SVGAGI in the germline V gene. V lost 2 bases, J lost 3 bases, and 5 bases stayed unmatched. The CDR3 extends over 16 amino acids. CDR3 coding DNA: TGTGCCAGCAGTTACCCCGGGACTAGCGGAGAAGAGACCCAGTACTTC. This codes for CASSYPGTSGEETQYF.